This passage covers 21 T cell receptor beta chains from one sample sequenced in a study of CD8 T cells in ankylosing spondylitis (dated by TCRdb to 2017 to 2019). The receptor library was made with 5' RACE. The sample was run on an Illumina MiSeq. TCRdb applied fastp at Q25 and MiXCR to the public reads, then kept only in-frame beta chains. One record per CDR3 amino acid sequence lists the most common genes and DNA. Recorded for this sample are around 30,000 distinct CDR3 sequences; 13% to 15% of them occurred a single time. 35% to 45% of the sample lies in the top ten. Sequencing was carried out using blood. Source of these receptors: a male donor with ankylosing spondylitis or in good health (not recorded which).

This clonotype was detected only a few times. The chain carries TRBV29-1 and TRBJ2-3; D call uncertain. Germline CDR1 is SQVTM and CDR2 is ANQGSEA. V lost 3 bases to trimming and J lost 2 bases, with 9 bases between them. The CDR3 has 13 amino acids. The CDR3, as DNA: TGCAGCGTTGAGGCACTCCCCACAGATACGCAGTATTTT. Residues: CSVEALPTDTQYF.

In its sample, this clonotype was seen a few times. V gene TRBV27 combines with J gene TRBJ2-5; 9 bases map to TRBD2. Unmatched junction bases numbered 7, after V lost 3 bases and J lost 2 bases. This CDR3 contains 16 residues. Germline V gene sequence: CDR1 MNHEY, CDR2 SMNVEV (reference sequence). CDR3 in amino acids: CASSFEAGGGQETQYF. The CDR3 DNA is TGTGCCAGCAGTTTTGAAGCGGGAGGAGGTCAAGAGACCCAGTACTTC.

The CDR3 nucleotides read TGTGCCAGCAGTATAGTCGGGGTTGGGGCCAACGTCCTGACTTTC. This encodes CASSIVGVGANVLTF. The J gene is TRBJ2-6, the V gene TRBV12-3 or TRBV12-4, with D possibly being TRBD2 (5 bases). V shed 5 bases and J shed 3 bases, with 11 bases lying between them. This CDR3 has 15 amino acids.

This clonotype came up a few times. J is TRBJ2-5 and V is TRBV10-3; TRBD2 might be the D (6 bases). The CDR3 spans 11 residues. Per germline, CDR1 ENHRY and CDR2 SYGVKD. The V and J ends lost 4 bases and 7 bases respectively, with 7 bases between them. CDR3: CAISVGGTQYF. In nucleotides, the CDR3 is TGTGCCATCAGTGTGGGGGGGACCCAGTACTTC.

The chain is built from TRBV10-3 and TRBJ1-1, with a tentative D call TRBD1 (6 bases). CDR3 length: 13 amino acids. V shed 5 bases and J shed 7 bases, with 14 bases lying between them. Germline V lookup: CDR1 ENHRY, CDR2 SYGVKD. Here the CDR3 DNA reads TGTGCCATCAGTACACAGGGAATCGGTGAAGCTTTCTTT. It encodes CAISTQGIGEAFF.

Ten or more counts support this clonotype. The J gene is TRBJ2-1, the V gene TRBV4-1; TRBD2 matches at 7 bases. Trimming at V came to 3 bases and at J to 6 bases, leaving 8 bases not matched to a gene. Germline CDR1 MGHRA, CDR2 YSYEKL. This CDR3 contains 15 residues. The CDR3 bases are TGCGCCAGCAGCCAGTTAGATCAGCGGGGCAATGAGCAGTTCTTC. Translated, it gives CASSQLDQRGNEQFF.

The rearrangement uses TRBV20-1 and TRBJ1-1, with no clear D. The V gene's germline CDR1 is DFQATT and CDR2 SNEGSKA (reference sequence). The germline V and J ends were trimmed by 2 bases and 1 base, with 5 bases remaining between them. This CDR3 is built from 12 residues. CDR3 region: CSARPKNTEAFF. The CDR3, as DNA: TGCAGTGCTAGACCAAAGAACACTGAAGCTTTCTTT.

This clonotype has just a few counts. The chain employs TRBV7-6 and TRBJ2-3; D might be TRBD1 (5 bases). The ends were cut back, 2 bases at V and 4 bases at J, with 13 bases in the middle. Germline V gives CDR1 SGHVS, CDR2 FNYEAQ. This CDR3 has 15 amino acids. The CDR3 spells CASSLWGRTSDTQYF. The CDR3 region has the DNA TGTGCCAGCAGCTTATGGGGCCGAACATCAGATACGCAGTATTTT.

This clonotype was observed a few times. This chain's CDR3 is CASSPGKGAPGELFF. CDR3 nucleotides: TGTGCCAGCAGTCCGGGGAAGGGGGCACCCGGGGAGCTGTTTTTT. The V gene is TRBV12-3 or TRBV12-4, the J gene TRBJ2-2; 7 positions agree with TRBD1. The junction had 9 bases not matched to a gene; V was cut back by 5 bases and J by 6 bases. This CDR3 has 15 residues.

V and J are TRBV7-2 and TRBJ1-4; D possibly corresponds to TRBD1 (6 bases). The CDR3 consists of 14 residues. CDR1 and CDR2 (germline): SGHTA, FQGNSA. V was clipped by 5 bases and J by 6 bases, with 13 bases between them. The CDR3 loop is CASSPWTADEKLFF. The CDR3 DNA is TGTGCCAGCAGCCCGTGGACAGCGGATGAAAAACTGTTTTTT.

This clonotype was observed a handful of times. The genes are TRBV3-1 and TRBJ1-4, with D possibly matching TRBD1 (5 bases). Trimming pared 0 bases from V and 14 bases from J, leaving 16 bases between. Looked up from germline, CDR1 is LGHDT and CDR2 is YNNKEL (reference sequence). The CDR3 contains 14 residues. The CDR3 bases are TGTGCCAGCAGCCAAGATCCTGTCAGCAGGGCCCTGTTTTTT. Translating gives CASSQDPVSRALFF.

CDR3 DNA sequence: TGTGCTAGCGGGGACACCGGGGAGCTGTTTTTT. It is translated as CASGDTGELFF. This chain uses TRBV7-7 with TRBJ2-2; 8 nucleotides align to TRBD2. Germline CDR1 SSHAT, CDR2 FNYEAQ (reference sequence). The CDR3 is made up of 11 amino acids.

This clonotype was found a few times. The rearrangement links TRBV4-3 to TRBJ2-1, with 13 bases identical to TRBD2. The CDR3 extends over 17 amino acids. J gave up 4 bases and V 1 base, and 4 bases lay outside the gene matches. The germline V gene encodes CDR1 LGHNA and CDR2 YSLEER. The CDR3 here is CASSQGLAGGLYNEQFF. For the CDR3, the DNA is TGCGCCAGCAGCCAAGGACTAGCGGGGGGTCTGTACAATGAGCAGTTCTTC.

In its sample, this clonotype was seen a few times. The DNA for the CDR3 is TGTGCCAGCACCGATTATGGGCAAAGAACTGAAGCTTTCTTT. Translated, it gives CASTDYGQRTEAFF. The chain is built from TRBV7-2 and TRBJ1-1; D is uncertain. In germline, CDR1 is SGHTA, CDR2 FQGNSA. The CDR3 has 14 amino acids. Trimming shortened V by 7 bases and J by 5 bases, and 17 bases separated the two germline ends.

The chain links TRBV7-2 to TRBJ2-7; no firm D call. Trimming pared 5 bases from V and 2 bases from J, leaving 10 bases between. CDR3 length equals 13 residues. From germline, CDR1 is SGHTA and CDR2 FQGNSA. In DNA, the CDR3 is TGTACCAGCAGCAAGGACCTGGCCTACGAGCAGTACTTC. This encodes CTSSKDLAYEQYF. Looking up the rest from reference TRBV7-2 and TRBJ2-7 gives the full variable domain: GAGVSQSPSNKVTEKGKDVELRCDPISGHTALYWYRQSLGQGLEFLIYFQGNSAPDKSGLPSDRFSAERTGGSVSTLTIQRTQQEDSAVYLCTSSKDLAYEQYFGPGTRLTVT.

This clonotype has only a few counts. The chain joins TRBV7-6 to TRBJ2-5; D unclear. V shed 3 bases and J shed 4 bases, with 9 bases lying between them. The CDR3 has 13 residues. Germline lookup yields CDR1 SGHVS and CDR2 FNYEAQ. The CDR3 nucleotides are TGTGCCAGCAGCTTTAGGCCGGGAGAGACCCAGTACTTC. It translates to CASSFRPGETQYF.

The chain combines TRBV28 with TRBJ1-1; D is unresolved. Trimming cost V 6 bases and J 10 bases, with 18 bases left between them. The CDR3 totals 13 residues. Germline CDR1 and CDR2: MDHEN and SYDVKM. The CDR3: CASSLDGPFGAFF. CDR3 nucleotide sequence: TGTGCCAGCAGCCTCGACGGCCCTTTCGGAGCTTTCTTT.

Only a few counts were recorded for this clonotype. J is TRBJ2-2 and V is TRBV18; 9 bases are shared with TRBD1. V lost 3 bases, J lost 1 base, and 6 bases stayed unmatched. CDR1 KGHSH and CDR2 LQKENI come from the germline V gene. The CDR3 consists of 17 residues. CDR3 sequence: CASSPNTGQGNTGELFF. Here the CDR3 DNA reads TGTGCCAGCTCACCGAACACGGGACAGGGGAACACCGGGGAGCTGTTTTTT. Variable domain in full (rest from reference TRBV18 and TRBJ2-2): NAGVMQNPRHLVRRRGQEARLRCSPMKGHSHVYWYRQLPEEGLKFMVYLQKENIIDESGMPKERFSAEFPKEGPSILRIQQVVRGDSAAYFCASSPNTGQGNTGELFFGEGSRLTVL.

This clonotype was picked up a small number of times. For the CDR3, the DNA is TGCAGCGTTGTGAGTGTAGTCGGGGAGCTGTTTTTT. It specifies CSVVSVVGELFF. The J gene is TRBJ2-2, the V gene TRBV29-1; D gene uncertain. The CDR3 extends over 12 amino acids. Trimming removed 4 bases at V and 7 bases at J, with 10 bases between. Germline-derived CDR1 and CDR2 are SQVTM and ANQGSEA.

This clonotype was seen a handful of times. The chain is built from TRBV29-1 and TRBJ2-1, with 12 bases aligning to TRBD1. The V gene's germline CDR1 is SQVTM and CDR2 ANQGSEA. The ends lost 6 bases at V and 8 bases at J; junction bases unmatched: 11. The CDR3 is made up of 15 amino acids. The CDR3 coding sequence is TGCAGCGTCGTCAAGGGGGACAGGGGGCTGGATGAGCAGTTCTTC. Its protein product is CSVVKGDRGLDEQFF.

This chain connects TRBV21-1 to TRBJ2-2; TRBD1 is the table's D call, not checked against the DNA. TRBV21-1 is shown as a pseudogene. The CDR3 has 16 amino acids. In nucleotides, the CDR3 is TGTGCCAGCTTAAACGACAGGGGCTTAAACACCGGGGAGCTGTTTTTT. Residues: CASLNDRGLNTGELFF.